A selection of T cell receptor beta chains follows, all from one sample in a study of T cells in Graves' hyperthyroidism and ophthalmopathy. A single record per CDR3 protein comes from TCRdb applying MiXCR to the multiplex PCR reads. In the table there are approximately 300,000 distinct CDR3 sequences, roughly 17% of which are singletons. Sequencing was performed on blood. Receptor source: a man between 25 and 39 years old with Graves' hyperthyroidism. Each CDR3 is given with its conserved first and last residue. D genes are given only for firm matches. Where a row states a size, it is once, few, many or the class of an expanded clone; other rows omit it.

CSGTGTGETQYF | TGCAGCGGGACGGGGACAGGGGAGACCCAGTACTTC | few | TRBJ2-5 | TRBV29-1 | TRBD1
CASTHPPGVSPQPQHF | TGTGCCAGCACCCATCCTCCGGGGGTATCGCCTCAGCCCCAGCATTTT | many | TRBJ1-5 | TRBV28 | -
CASSERGLAGSTDTQYF | TGTGCCAGCAGCGAACGGGGCCTAGCGGGAAGCACAGATACGCAGTATTTT | - | TRBJ2-3 | TRBV25-1 | TRBD2
CASRRGGQHTDTQYF | TGTGCCAGCAGGAGAGGGGGACAGCACACAGATACGCAGTATTTT | many | TRBJ2-3 | TRBV28 | TRBD1
CASGRSSYEQYF | TGTGCCAGCGGCCGCTCCTCCTACGAGCAGTACTTC | many | TRBJ2-7 | TRBV12-3/TRBV12-4 | -
CATSDLLTGGNTGELFF | TGTGCCACCAGTGATTTGCTGACGGGGGGGAACACCGGGGAGCTGTTTTTT | - | TRBJ2-2 | TRBV24-1 | TRBD2
CASIYRTTPGGQTDGYTF | TGTGCCAGCATCTACAGGACGACTCCGGGGGGGCAAACGGATGGCTACACCTTC | many | TRBJ1-2 | TRBV27 | -
CASSPLEDRFYTF | TGTGCCAGCTCACCATTAGAAGACAGGTTCTACACCTTC | many | TRBJ1-2 | TRBV18 | -
CASSHLPWSGSPLHF | TGTGCCAGCAGCCACCTTCCTTGGAGTGGATCACCCCTCCACTTT | few | TRBJ1-6 | TRBV7-3 | -
CASSPGQGRDTIYF | TGTGCCAGCAGTCCAGGACAGGGGAGAGACACCATATATTTT | - | TRBJ1-3 | TRBV27 | TRBD1
CASSTGQGLDTQYF | TGTGCCAGCAGCACTGGACAGGGCTTAGATACGCAGTATTTT | few | TRBJ2-3 | TRBV5-5 | TRBD1
CASTSGLSYTF | TGTGCCAGCACCTCGGGCCTGAGCTACACCTTC | many | TRBJ1-2 | TRBV12-3/TRBV12-4 | -
CASSQEAGLNQPQHF | TGTGCCAGCAGCCAAGAGGCGGGACTCAATCAGCCCCAGCATTTT | - | TRBJ1-5 | TRBV3-1 | -